The subject of this entry is one TCR beta chain. RNA transcripts provided the source from which TCR beta CDR3 regions were amplified. Primed by the HTBI set, a first-round RT-PCR was run on the TCR CDR3. TCRdb independently ran MiXCR on the multiplex PCR reads; one entry per CDR3 protein. The sample includes around 500,000 distinct CDR3 sequences, less than 25% of them seen just once. This entry comes from a study of T cells in Graves' hyperthyroidism and ophthalmopathy. This CDR3 has 13 residues. Trimming at V came to 8 bases and at J to 2 bases, leaving 3 bases not matched to a gene. CDR1 is MNHEY, CDR2 SMNVEV, per germline (reference sequence). Reasons for excluding patients were uncontrolled infection, other autoimmune disease, pregnancy or lactation.

The chain is built from TRBV27 and TRBJ1-5, with 7 bases lining up with TRBD1. Sequenced sample: blood. The receptor comes from an older woman with Graves' ophthalmopathy. CDR3 nucleotide sequence: TGTGCCAGCGAGGGACAGTGCAATCAGCCCCAGCATTTT. Translated: CASEGQCNQPQHF.